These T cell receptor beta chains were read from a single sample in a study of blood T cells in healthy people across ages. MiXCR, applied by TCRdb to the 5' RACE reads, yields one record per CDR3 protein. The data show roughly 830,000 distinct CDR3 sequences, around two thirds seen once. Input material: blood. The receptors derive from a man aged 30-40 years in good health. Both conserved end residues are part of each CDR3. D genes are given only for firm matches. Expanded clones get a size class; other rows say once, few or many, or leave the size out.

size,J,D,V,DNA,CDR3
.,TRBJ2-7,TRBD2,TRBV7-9,TGTGCCAGCAGCTATACCGCCGGGGGGGGCGTACCCTACGAGCAGTACTTC,CASSYTAGGGVPYEQYF
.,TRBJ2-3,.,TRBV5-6,TGTGCCAGCAGCTCGGCCCACAGTTTTCGCACAGATACGCAGTATTTT,CASSSAHSFRTDTQYF
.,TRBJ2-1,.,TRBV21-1,TGTGCCAGCAGCAAAGAGGGGGACAGATCCTATAATGGGCAGTTCTTC,CASSKEGDRSYNGQFF
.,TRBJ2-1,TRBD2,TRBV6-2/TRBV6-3,TGTGCCAGCAGTTACTCGGGCCCTAGCGGGGGGGGCAATGAGCAGTTCTTC,CASSYSGPSGGGNEQFF
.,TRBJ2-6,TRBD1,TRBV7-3,TGTGCCAGCAGCTTGAGGTGGACAGGCCAAAACTTCAGGTCGGCCAACGTCCTGACTTTC,CASSLRWTGQNFRSANVLTF
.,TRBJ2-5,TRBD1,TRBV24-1,TGTGCCACCAGTGATTTGTACAGGGGGCAAGAGACCCAGTACTTC,CATSDLYRGQETQYF
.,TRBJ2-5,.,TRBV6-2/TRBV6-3,TGTGCCAGCAGTTACAGGGGCTCAGGGGAGACCCAGTACTTC,CASSYRGSGETQYF
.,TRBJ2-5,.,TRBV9,TGTGCCAGCAGCGTAAGCCTTTTGGGGCCAGCCCAAGAGACCCAGTACTTC,CASSVSLLGPAQETQYF
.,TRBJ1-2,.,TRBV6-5,TGTGCCAGCAGCCGGGTCCCTGACAGCGATTATGGCTACACCTTC,CASSRVPDSDYGYTF
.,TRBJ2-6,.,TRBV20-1,TGCAGTGCTGATCAGGCCTCTGGGGCCAACGTCCTGACTTTC,CSADQASGANVLTF
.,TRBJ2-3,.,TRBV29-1,TGCAGCGCCGGGGTGGGCACAGATACGCAGTATTTT,CSAGVGTDTQYF
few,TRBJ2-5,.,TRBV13,TGTGCCAGCAGCTTAGGCCCGAGCCTGGGGCAGGAGACCCAGTACTTC,CASSLGPSLGQETQYF
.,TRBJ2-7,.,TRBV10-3,TGTGCCATCAGGCAGCGAGGGGTTCGCTACGAGCAGTACTTC,CAIRQRGVRYEQYF
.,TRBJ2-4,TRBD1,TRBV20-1,TGCAGTGCTAAAGCAGGGGGAGTTGAGGCCCAGTACTTC,CSAKAGGVEAQYF
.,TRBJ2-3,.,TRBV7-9,TGTGCCAGCAGGTCTCGGGGGGCCGGCGGGGAGGATACGCAGTATTTT,CASRSRGAGGEDTQYF
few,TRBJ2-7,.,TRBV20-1,TGCAGTGCTAGAGAAACAGGGGGACTAGCCGAGCAGTACTTC,CSARETGGLAEQYF
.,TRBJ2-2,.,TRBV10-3,TGTGCCATCCGACACGCGAACACCGGGGAGCTGTTTTTT,CAIRHANTGELFF
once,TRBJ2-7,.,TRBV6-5,TGTGCCAGCAGGGCCGTCGGGGGGCACTTCAACGAGCAGTACTTC,CASRAVGGHFNEQYF
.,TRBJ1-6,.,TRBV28,TGTGCCAGCAGATCCGCGGACAGAACGAATTCACCCCTCCACTTT,CASRSADRTNSPLHF
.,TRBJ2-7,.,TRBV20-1,TGCAGTGCTAGAGATCCACGGCAGGGCGGTCACGAGCAGTACTTC,CSARDPRQGGHEQYF
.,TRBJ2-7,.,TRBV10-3,TGTGCCATCACTGACGGTAAAGTTTACGAGCAGTACTTC,CAITDGKVYEQYF
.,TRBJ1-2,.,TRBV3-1,TGTGCCAGCAGCCCGACGCGGGGGCCTGGGAACTATGGCTACACCTTC,CASSPTRGPGNYGYTF
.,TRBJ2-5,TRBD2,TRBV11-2,TGTGCCAGCAGCGTTGAGCTAGCGGGGGCCCAAGAGACCCAGTACTTC,CASSVELAGAQETQYF
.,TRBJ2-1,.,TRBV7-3,TGTGCCAGCAGCCCAGGGGTTGGGGTCCATGAGCAGTTCTTC,CASSPGVGVHEQFF
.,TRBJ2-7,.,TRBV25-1,TGTGCCAGCAGTGCGGTACAGGGTGAGTACGAGCAGTACTTC,CASSAVQGEYEQYF
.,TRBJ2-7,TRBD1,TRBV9,TGTGCCAGCAGCGTAGGTGGGACAGAGAGGGGTTCCTACGAGCAGTACTTC,CASSVGGTERGSYEQYF
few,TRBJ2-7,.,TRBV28,TGTGCCAGTTCCCGAGGGGAGATCTACGAGCAGTACTTC,CASSRGEIYEQYF
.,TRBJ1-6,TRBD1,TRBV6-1,TGTGCCAGCAGACTAGGACAGGGGGGTTCACCCCTCCACTTT,CASRLGQGGSPLHF
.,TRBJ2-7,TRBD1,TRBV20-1,TGCAGTGCTCAACCGGACAGGGGGACCTACGAGCAGTACTTC,CSAQPDRGTYEQYF
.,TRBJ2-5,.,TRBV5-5,TGTGCCAGCAGCCGGGACTGGGAGCAGTACTTC,CASSRDWEQYF
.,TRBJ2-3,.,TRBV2,TGTGCCAGCAGGAGCGGCCTCACAGATACGCAGTATTTT,CASRSGLTDTQYF
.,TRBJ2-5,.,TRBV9,TGTGCCAGCAGCGTCCATGACGGTGACCAGTACTTC,CASSVHDGDQYF
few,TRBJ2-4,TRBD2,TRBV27,TGTGCCACCGACGGCGGGGGGGAGGACATTCAGTACTTC,CATDGGGEDIQYF
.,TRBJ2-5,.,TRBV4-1,TGCGCCAGCAGCCTGAAGACAGGGGCGGGGGAGCAGTACTTC,CASSLKTGAGEQYF
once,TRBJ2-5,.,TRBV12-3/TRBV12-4,TGTGCCAGCACCCCCTGGGCAGGGAGAGAGACCCAGTACTTC,CASTPWAGRETQYF
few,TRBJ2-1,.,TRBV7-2,TGTGCCAGCAGCTTAACCCGATTCCCCAATGAGCAGTTCTTC,CASSLTRFPNEQFF
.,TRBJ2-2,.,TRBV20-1,TGCAGTGCCCCAAGACAGGGAGGTTTAGGCGGGGAGCTGTTTTTT,CSAPRQGGLGGELFF
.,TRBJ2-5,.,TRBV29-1,TGCAGCGTCGACTCGGACAGGGAGGGGGCCCAAGAGACCCAGTACTTC,CSVDSDREGAQETQYF
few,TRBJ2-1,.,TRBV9,TGTGCCAGCAGCGTTTCAGGACAGTCCACCTACAATGAGCAGTTCTTC,CASSVSGQSTYNEQFF
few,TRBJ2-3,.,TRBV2,TGTGCCAGCAGTGACGGGTTGGCCTCAGATACGCAGTATTTT,CASSDGLASDTQYF
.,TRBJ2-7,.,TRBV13,TGTGCCAGCAGCCCCCCCGGCGGAGCGGACTACGAGCAGTACTTC,CASSPPGGADYEQYF
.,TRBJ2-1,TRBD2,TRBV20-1,TGCAGTGCTAGAGATCGTCTAGCGGGGGGTTTAACCTACAATGAGCAGTTCTTC,CSARDRLAGGLTYNEQFF
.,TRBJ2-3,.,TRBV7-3,TGTGCCAGCAGCCAGGGTTCGCAAGCTACGCAGTATTTT,CASSQGSQATQYF
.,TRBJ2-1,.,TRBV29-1,TGCAGCGTTGAAGATCCCACGAGGGGCTACAATGAGCAGTTCTTC,CSVEDPTRGYNEQFF
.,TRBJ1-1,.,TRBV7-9,TGTGCCAGCAGCTCGATCTCCTCCGACACTGAAGCTTTCTTT,CASSSISSDTEAFF
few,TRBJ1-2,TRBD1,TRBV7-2,TGTGCCAGCAGCCGACAGGGGTATGATGGCTACACCTTC,CASSRQGYDGYTF
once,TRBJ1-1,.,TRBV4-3,TGCGCCAGCAGCCAAGTCGAACGGTTGAACACTGAAGCTTTCTTT,CASSQVERLNTEAFF
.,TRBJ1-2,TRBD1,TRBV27,TGTGCCAGCAGTTTACAGGGACAGGGTCCTGGCTACACCTTC,CASSLQGQGPGYTF
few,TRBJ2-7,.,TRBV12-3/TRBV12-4,TGTGCCAGCACAGGGGCTTTCTACGAGCAGTACTTC,CASTGAFYEQYF
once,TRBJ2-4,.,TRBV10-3,TGTGCCATCATGGGGGCAGGGGACAAAAACATTCAGTACTTC,CAIMGAGDKNIQYF
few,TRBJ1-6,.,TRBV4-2,TGTGCCAGCAGCCCGGTTGGCGGGGAGAAGGATTCACCCCTCCACTTT,CASSPVGGEKDSPLHF
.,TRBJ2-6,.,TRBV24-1,TGTGCCACTACCCGGGACGGCTTCTTCTCCTCTGGGGCCAACGTCCTGACTTTC,CATTRDGFFSSGANVLTF
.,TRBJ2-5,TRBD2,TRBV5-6,TGTGCCAGCAGCCTAGGACTAGCGGGGGAACACCGCCAAGAGACCCAGTACTTC,CASSLGLAGEHRQETQYF
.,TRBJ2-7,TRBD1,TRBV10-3,TGTGCCATCAACGGGACAGGGTATTACCCCTACGAGCAGTACTTC,CAINGTGYYPYEQYF